These 21 T cell receptor beta chains were sequenced from one sample in a study of blood T cell repertoires in COVID-19. TCRdb keeps only in-frame clones here, not all; method: immunoSEQ multiplex PCR. The sample includes roughly 59,000 clones, 83% seen only once; the top ten take roughly 6.7%. Sequences were obtained from peripheral blood. These receptors all come from a human donor in a cohort sampled during active COVID-19.

The gene calls are TRBV4-1 and TRBJ2-1; D may be TRBD1 (6 bases). Looked up from germline, CDR1 is MGHRA and CDR2 is YSYEKL. This CDR3 spans 16 amino acids. Trimming took 1 base from V and 2 from J, leaving 12 bases between them. The CDR3 bases are TGCGCCAGCAGCCAAGTCTCCGGGACAACCTACAATGAGCAGTTCTTC. Its protein is CASSQVSGTTYNEQFF.

The J gene is TRBJ1-5, the V gene TRBV12-3 or TRBV12-4, with D perhaps matching TRBD1 (5 bases). The CDR3 has 13 residues. V lost 7 bases, J lost 14 bases, and 21 bases lay in between. CDR3 sequence: CASNLWRGPREHF. For the CDR3, the DNA is TGTGCCAGCAACTTATGGAGGGGACCCCGAGAGCATTTT.

This clone is medium-sized by share. The chain links TRBV19 to TRBJ2-2; 9 bases fit TRBD1. CDR3 length: 16 residues. J gave up 0 bases and V 9 bases, and 8 bases lay outside the gene matches. CDR1 and CDR2 (germline): LNHDA, SQIVND (reference sequence). The DNA of the CDR3 is TGTGCCAGCAAAAGACAGGGGGGAACGAACACCGGGGAGCTGTTTTTT. Amino acid sequence: CASKRQGGTNTGELFF.

The chain links TRBV9 to TRBJ2-7; 7 positions agree with TRBD2. V dropped 3 bases and J dropped 0; count of bases not matched to a gene: 6. The germline V gene has CDR1 SGDLS and CDR2 YYNGEE. This CDR3 spans 15 amino acids. The CDR3 sequence: CASSAQAGSSYEQYF. Written as DNA, the CDR3 is TGTGCCAGCAGCGCGCAAGCGGGAAGCTCCTACGAGCAGTACTTC.

V is TRBV5-5 and J is TRBJ2-3, with TRBD2 matching 7 bases. The trim removed 0 bases at V and 1 base at J, leaving 5 bases unmatched. The CDR3 covers 16 residues. From germline, CDR1 is SGHKS and CDR2 YYEKEE (reference sequence). The CDR3 DNA reads as TGTGCCAGCAGCTTGGGACCGGGGAGGGGCACAGATACGCAGTATTTT. This translates into CASSLGPGRGTDTQYF.

The rearrangement links TRBV28 to TRBJ2-7; 9 bases agree with TRBD2. Trimming removed 1 base from V and 4 bases from J; junction bases left unmatched: 2. In germline, CDR1 is MDHEN, CDR2 SYDVKM. CDR3 size: 14 residues. CDR3 coding DNA: TGTGCCAGCAGTTTATTAGCGGGAGTTTACGAGCAGTACTTC. Encoded protein: CASSLLAGVYEQYF.

The genes are TRBV20-1 and TRBJ2-7; D gene uncertain. This CDR3 is 14 amino acids long. Trimming removed 3 bases from V and 0 bases from J, with 12 bases in between. Germline CDR1 DFQATT, CDR2 SNEGSKA (reference sequence). The CDR3 DNA follows: TGCAGTGCTAGTTTCCAAACCGGCTCCTACGAGCAGTACTTC. It codes for CSASFQTGSYEQYF.

This chain uses TRBV7-7 with TRBJ1-5; possible D gene TRBD1, 6 bases. The CDR3 has 16 amino acids. From germline, CDR1 is SSHAT and CDR2 FNYEAQ (reference sequence). The CDR3 nucleotides read TGTGCTAAACTTTCCCTGGACAGCCCGAGACATCAGCCCCAGCATTTT. Protein product: CAKLSLDSPRHQPQHF.

This clone was seen once. The CDR3 region has the DNA TGCAGTGCTAGGATTAGCGGGGTGCAGTATTTT. This gives the protein CSARISGVQYF. This chain links TRBV20-1 with TRBJ2-3; 8 nucleotides align to TRBD2. The germline gives CDR1 DFQATT, CDR2 SNEGSKA (reference sequence). The V and J ends lost 3 bases and 11 bases, in that order; junction bases with no gene match: 4. This CDR3 is 11 amino acids long.

This chain joins TRBV6-1 and TRBJ2-3; 8 bases fit TRBD1. V lost 4 bases, J lost 5 bases, and 11 bases stayed unmatched. Germline loops: CDR1 MNHNS, CDR2 SASEGT. CDR3 length: 16 residues. The CDR3 spells CASSGKQGGAQDTQYF. Written as DNA, the CDR3 is TGTGCCAGCAGTGGAAAACAGGGGGGAGCTCAAGATACGCAGTATTTT.

V gene TRBV2 combines with J gene TRBJ2-5; 7 bases map to TRBD2. Trimming removed 0 bases from V and 2 bases from J; junction bases left unmatched: 3. The CDR3 totals 15 residues. CDR1 is SNHLY, CDR2 FYNNEI, per germline. DNA of the CDR3: TGTGCCAGCAGTGAAGCCGGGGGGAGACAAGAGACCCAGTACTTC. Translated: CASSEAGGRQETQYF.

V is TRBV18 and J is TRBJ2-1, with a weak D call TRBD1 (6 bases). Between the trimmed V and J ends, which lost 3 bases and 4 bases, there was a span of 13 bases. The CDR3 runs to 15 residues. Germline assignment: CDR1 KGHSH and CDR2 LQKENI. CDR3 nucleotides: TGTGCCAGCTCACCGGATGGACAGTTTTACAATGAGCAGTTCTTC. It encodes CASSPDGQFYNEQFF.

The chain links TRBV6-5 to TRBJ1-2, with D hard to call. Trimming removed 5 bases at V and 3 bases at J, with 13 bases between. Looked up from germline, CDR1 is MNHEY and CDR2 is SVGAGI. The CDR3 loop spans 14 amino acids. The DNA for the CDR3 is TGTGCCAGCAGTAAGATCCTATCGGACTATGGCTACACCTTC. It codes for CASSKILSDYGYTF.

This clone was detected only once. The genes are TRBV6-6 and TRBJ1-2; TRBD1 might be the D (5 bases). The length of the CDR3 is 16 residues. Germline V gene sequence: CDR1 MNHNY, CDR2 SVGAGI (reference sequence). The V end was cut by 3 bases, the J end by 7 bases, with 21 bases between. CDR3 amino acids: CASSYTGSRGASGYTF. The CDR3 region has the DNA TGTGCCAGCAGTTATACGGGTTCCCGCGGGGCCTCTGGCTACACCTTC.

The chain uses TRBV6-5 and TRBJ1-1; 10 bases line up with TRBD1. The CDR3 consists of 14 residues. Germline loops: CDR1 MNHEY, CDR2 SVGAGI. V gave up 6 bases and J gave up 5 bases; unmatched junction bases: 6. The CDR3 loop reads CASRKDRGQTEAFF. In DNA, the CDR3 is TGTGCCAGCAGGAAAGACAGGGGGCAAACTGAAGCTTTCTTT.

The J gene is TRBJ1-1, the V gene TRBV7-2; 7 positions agree with TRBD1. The CDR3 runs 16 residues. The ends lost 1 base at V and 1 base at J; junction bases unmatched: 6. Germline V lookup: CDR1 SGHTA, CDR2 FQGNSA. This CDR3 is CASSLVGGGRNTEAFF. CDR3 DNA: TGTGCCAGCAGCTTAGTAGGAGGGGGCAGGAACACTGAAGCTTTCTTT.

The V and J genes are TRBV3-1 (or the pseudogene TRBV3-2) and TRBJ2-3, with TRBD2 matching 7 bases. Per the germline V gene, CDR1 is LGHDT and CDR2 is YNNKEL (reference sequence). This CDR3 has 15 residues. With 4 bases clipped from V and 5 bases from J, the junction kept 9 bases outside the gene matches. The CDR3 nucleotides are TGTGCCAGCAGCCCAAGAGGCGGGAGAAAAGATACGCAGTATTTT. Amino acid sequence: CASSPRGGRKDTQYF.

The J gene is TRBJ1-2, the V gene TRBV19; maybe TRBD1 (6 bases). CDR1 is LNHDA, CDR2 SQIVND, per germline (reference sequence). Trimming left V 6 bases short and J 5 bases short, with 16 bases between. CDR3 length: 14 amino acids. In DNA, the CDR3 is TGTGCCAGTAGCTTTACAGGGCTCGGATATGGCTACACCTTC. This translates into CASSFTGLGYGYTF.

The chain couples TRBV2 to TRBJ2-7; perhaps TRBD1 as D (6 bases). The germline gives CDR1 SNHLY, CDR2 FYNNEI. Trimming shortened V by 4 bases and J by 0 bases, and 7 bases separated the two germline ends. CDR3 size: 13 residues. CDR3 residues: CASSVGGSYEQYF. Here the CDR3 DNA reads TGTGCCAGCAGTGTAGGGGGCTCCTACGAGCAGTACTTC.

J is TRBJ1-2 and V is TRBV5-1, with TRBD1 as a possible D gene (5 bases). This CDR3 is built from 14 residues. V was trimmed by 4 bases and J by 4 bases, leaving 14 bases between them. Germline values: CDR1 SGHRS, CDR2 YFSETQ. The CDR3 sequence is CASSLGSGPYGYTF. The CDR3 region has the DNA TGCGCCAGCAGCCTTGGATCAGGGCCCTATGGCTACACCTTC.

This chain uses TRBV6-2 or TRBV6-3 with TRBJ1-2; TRBD1 aligns across 9 bases. The CDR3 loop spans 13 amino acids. V was pared by 5 bases and J by 3 bases, with 1 base of the junction left unmatched. Germline V gives CDR1 MNHEY, CDR2 SVGEGT. CDR3 DNA sequence: TGTGCCAGCAGTCGGACAGGGGACTATGGCTACACCTTC. Its translation is CASSRTGDYGYTF.